Shown below are 2 T cell receptor beta chains from a single sample sequenced in a study of tumor-infiltrating lymphocytes in primary liver carcinoma. TCR beta cDNA was reverse-transcribed from around 0.55 ug of total RNA. The reaction used a constant-region primer and ProtoScript II reverse transcriptase. Libraries covering TCR beta were generated through three nested multiplex PCR rounds (using a slightly modified ARM-PCR). Use of TRBV1-TRBV30 forward primers with a C-beta reverse primer characterized the first two PCR rounds, which lasted around 9 cycles each. TCRdb reanalysed the multiplex PCR reads using MiXCR and keeps one entry per CDR3 protein. The data contain about 350,000 distinct CDR3 sequences, about two thirds of them seen just once; the ten biggest clones take up 5.5% to 8%. Germline DNA was also extracted, and blood RNA derived from unsorted whole blood. The sequenced sample consisted of peripheral blood. These receptors were collected from a man aged 35 to 55 with primary liver carcinoma and hepatitis B virus infection.

Points on this clonotype: A read error is possible here, since a much larger clone lies one base away. The CDR3 DNA follows: TGTGCCAGCAGTTACTTGACAGTGAACACTGAAGCTTTCTTT. Translation: CASSYLTVNTEAFF. V usage is TRBV6-5 and J usage is TRBJ1-1; D may be TRBD1 (5 bases). This CDR3 spans 14 amino acids. V lost 1 base and J lost 0, with 6 bases in between. The germline gives CDR1 MNHEY, CDR2 SVGAGI.

The chain recombines TRBV12-3 or TRBV12-4 with TRBJ1-4, with 9 bases identical to TRBD1. This CDR3 comprises 19 residues. The trim removed 4 bases at V and 4 bases at J, leaving 16 bases unmatched. The CDR3 sequence: CASSSPHVQGQGLNEKLFF. CDR3 bases: TGTGCCAGCAGTTCTCCACATGTCCAGGGACAGGGCCTTAATGAAAAACTGTTTTTT.